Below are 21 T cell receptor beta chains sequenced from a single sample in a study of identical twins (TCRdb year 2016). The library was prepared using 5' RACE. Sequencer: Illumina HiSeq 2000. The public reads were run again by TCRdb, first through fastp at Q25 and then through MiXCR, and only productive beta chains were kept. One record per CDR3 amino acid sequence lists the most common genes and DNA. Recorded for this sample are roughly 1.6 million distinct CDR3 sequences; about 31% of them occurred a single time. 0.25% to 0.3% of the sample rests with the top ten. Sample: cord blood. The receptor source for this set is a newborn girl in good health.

The CDR3 sequence: CASSAEGENTQYF. The CDR3 DNA follows: TGTGCCAGCAGTGCGGAGGGGGAGAATACGCAGTATTTT. This chain connects TRBV25-1 to TRBJ2-3; D tentatively reads TRBD1 or TRBD2 (6 bases each). Between the trimmed V and J ends, which lost 4 bases and 7 bases, there was a span of 12 bases. CDR3 length: 13 residues. Germline CDR1 MGHDK, CDR2 SYGVNS. Complete variable domain (other parts from reference TRBV25-1 and TRBJ2-3): EADIYQTPRYLVIGTGKKITLECSQTMGHDKMYWYQQDPGMELHLIHYSYGVNSTEKGDLSSESTVSRIRTEHFPLTLESARPSHTSQYLCASSAEGENTQYFGPGTRLTVL.

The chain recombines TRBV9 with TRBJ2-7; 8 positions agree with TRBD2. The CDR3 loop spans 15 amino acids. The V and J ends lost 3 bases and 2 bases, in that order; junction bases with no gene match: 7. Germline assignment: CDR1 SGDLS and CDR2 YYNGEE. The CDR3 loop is CASSGERGPPYEQYF. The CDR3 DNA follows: TGTGCCAGCAGCGGCGAGCGGGGGCCGCCCTACGAGCAGTACTTC.

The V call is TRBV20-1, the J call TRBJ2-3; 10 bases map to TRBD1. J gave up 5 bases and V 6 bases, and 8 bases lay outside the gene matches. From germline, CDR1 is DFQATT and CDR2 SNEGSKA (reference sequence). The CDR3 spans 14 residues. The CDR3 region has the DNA TGCAGTGCCCCTAGACGGGACAGGGGAGATACGCAGTATTTT. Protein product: CSAPRRDRGDTQYF.

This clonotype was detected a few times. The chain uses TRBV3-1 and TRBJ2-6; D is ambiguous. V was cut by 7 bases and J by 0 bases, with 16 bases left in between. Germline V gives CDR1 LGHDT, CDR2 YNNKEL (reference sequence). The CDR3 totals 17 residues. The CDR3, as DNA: TGTGCCAGCACATGGGGATATTTGGCCTCTGGGGCCAACGTCCTGACTTTC. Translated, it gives CASTWGYLASGANVLTF.

CDR3 sequence: CSAQDRAIDEQYF. In nucleotides, the CDR3 is TGCAGCGCCCAGGACAGGGCAATTGACGAGCAGTACTTC. The chain recombines TRBV29-1 with TRBJ2-5, with 8 nucleotides matching TRBD1. The J call may be wrong; the DNA end is better matched by TRBJ2-7. The CDR3 totals 13 residues. Germline CDR1 reads SQVTM; CDR2 reads ANQGSEA.

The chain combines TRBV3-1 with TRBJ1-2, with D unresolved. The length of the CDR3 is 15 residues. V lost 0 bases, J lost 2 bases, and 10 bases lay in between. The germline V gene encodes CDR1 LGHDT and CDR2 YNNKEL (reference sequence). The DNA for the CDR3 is TGTGCCAGCAGCCAAGAGTCAACAGACAACTATGGCTACACCTTC. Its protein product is CASSQESTDNYGYTF.

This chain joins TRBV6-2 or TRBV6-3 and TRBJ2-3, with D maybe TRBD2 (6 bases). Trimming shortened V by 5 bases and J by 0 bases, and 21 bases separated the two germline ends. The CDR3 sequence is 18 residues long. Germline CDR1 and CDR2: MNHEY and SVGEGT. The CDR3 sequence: CASSRPRRGVRSTDTQYF. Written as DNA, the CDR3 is TGTGCCAGCAGTAGACCTCGGCGGGGCGTAAGGAGCACAGATACGCAGTATTTT.

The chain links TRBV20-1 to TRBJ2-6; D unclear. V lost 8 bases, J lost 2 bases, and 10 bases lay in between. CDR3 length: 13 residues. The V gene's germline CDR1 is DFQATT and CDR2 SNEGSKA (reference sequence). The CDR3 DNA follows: TGCAGTACTGGCAAAGCTGGGGCCAACGTCCTGACTTTC. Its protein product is CSTGKAGANVLTF.

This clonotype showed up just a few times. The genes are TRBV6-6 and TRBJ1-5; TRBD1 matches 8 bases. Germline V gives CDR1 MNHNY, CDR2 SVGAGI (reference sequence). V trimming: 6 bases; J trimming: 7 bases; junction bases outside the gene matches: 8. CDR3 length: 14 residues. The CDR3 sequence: CASSSDRGKQPQHF. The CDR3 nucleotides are TGTGCCAGCAGCTCTGACAGGGGAAAGCAGCCCCAGCATTTT.

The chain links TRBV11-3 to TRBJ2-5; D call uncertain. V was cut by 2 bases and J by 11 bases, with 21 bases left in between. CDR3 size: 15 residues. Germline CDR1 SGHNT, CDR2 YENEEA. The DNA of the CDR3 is TGTGCCAGCAGCTTACGTGGCACACCAGGCGGTGAGCAGTACTTC. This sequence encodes CASSLRGTPGGEQYF.

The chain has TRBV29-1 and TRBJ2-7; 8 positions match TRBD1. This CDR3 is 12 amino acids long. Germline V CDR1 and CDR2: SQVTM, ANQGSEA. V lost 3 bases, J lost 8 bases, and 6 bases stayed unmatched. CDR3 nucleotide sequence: TGCAGCGTTGAGGGCAGGGGGCGCAAGCAGTACTTC. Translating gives CSVEGRGRKQYF.

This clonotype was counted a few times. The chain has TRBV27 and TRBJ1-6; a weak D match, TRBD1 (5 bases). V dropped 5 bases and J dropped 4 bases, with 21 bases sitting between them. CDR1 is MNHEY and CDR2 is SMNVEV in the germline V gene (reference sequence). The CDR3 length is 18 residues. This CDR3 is CASSRKRPGPAYNSPLHF. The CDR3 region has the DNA TGTGCCAGCAGTCGTAAGCGACCGGGGCCCGCGTATAATTCACCCCTCCACTTT.

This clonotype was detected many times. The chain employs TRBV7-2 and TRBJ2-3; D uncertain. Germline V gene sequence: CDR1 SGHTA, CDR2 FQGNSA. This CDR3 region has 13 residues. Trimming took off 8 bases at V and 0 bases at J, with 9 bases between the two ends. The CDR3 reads CASCGSSTDTQYF. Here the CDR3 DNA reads TGTGCCAGCTGTGGGTCTAGCACAGATACGCAGTATTTT.

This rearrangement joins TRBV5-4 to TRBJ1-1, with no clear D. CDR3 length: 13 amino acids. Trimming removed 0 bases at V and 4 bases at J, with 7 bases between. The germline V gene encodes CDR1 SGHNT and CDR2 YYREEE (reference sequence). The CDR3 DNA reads TGTGCCAGCAGCTTGGACGGGCTCACTGAAGCTTTCTTT. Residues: CASSLDGLTEAFF.

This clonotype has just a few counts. The CDR3 region is CASRRWGTSGSDTYEQYF. In DNA, the CDR3 is TGTGCCAGCAGGAGATGGGGGACTAGCGGGAGCGACACCTACGAGCAGTACTTC. This chain joins TRBV25-1 and TRBJ2-7; 14 positions match TRBD2. The CDR3 is made up of 18 amino acids. Germline assignment: CDR1 MGHDK and CDR2 SYGVNS. The junction had 12 bases not matched to a gene; V was cut back by 6 bases and J by 2 bases.

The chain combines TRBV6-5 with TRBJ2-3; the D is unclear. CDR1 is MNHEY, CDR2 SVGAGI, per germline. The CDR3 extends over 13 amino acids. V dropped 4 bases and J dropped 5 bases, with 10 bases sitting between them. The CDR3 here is CASSCSKVDTQYF. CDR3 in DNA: TGTGCCAGCAGTTGCTCGAAGGTAGATACGCAGTATTTT.

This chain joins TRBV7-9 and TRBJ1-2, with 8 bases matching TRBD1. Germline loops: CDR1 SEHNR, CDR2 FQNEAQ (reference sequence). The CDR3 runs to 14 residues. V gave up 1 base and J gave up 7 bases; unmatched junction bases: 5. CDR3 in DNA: TGTGCCAGCAGCTTAGGCGGCAGGGGGCTTGGCTACACCTTC. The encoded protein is CASSLGGRGLGYTF.

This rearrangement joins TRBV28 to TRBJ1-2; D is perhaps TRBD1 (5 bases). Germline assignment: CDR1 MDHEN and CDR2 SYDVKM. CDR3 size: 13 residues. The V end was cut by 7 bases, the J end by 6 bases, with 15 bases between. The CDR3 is CASTLIGGNGYTF. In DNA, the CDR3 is TGTGCCAGCACCTTAATCGGGGGGAATGGCTACACCTTC.

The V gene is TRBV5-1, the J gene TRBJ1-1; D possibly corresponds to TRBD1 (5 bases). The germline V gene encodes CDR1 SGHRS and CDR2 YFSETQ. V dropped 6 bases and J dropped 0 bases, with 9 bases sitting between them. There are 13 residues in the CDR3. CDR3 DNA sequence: TGCGCCAGCAAGGAGGGGATGAACACTGAAGCTTTCTTT. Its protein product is CASKEGMNTEAFF.

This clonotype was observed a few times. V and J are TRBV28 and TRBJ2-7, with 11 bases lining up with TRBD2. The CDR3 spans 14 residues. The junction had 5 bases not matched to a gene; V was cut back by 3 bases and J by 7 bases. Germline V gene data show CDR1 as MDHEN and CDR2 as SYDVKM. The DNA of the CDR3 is TGTGCCAGCAGTTTGGAACTAGCGGGAGTGGAGCAGTACTTC. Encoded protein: CASSLELAGVEQYF. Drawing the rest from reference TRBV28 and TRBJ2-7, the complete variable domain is DVKVTQSSRYLVKRTGEKVFLECVQDMDHENMFWYRQDPGLGLRLIYFSYDVKMKEKGDIPEGYSVSREKKERFSLILESASTNQTSMYLCASSLELAGVEQYFGPGTRLTVT.

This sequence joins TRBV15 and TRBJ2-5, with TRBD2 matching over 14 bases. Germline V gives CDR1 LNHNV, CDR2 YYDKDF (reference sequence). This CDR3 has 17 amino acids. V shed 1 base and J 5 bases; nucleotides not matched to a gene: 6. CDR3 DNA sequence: TGTGCCACCAGCAGAGCCGCGGGACTAGCGGGAGTGGAGACCCAGTACTTC. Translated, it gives CATSRAAGLAGVETQYF.